This passage covers 10 T cell receptor beta chains from one sample sequenced in a study of cytomegalovirus exposure and HLA in healthy donors. The repertoire was sequenced with immunoSEQ multiplex PCR; TCRdb's copy has only in-frame clones and lacks some. The table includes about 170,000 clones, more than 75% detected once. Sequences were obtained from PBMCs. All receptors derive from a man between 18 and 35 years old in good health and CMV-seropositive.

The chain recombines TRBV2 with TRBJ1-1; TRBD1 is a possible D gene (5 bases). CDR3 size: 14 residues. Between the trimmed V and J ends, which lost 7 bases and 5 bases, there was a span of 17 bases. The germline V gene encodes CDR1 SNHLY and CDR2 FYNNEI. The CDR3 loop reads CASTRDGGVTEAFF. CDR3 nucleotide sequence: TGTGCCAGCACCAGGGACGGGGGTGTGACTGAAGCTTTCTTT.

This chain joins TRBV5-1 and TRBJ2-1, with 12 nucleotides matching TRBD2. Germline V gene sequence: CDR1 SGHRS, CDR2 YFSETQ. V lost 3 bases and J lost 3; bases outside the gene matches: 1. The CDR3 runs 15 residues. CDR3 nucleotides: TGCGCCAGCAGCTCGACTAGCGGGAGCTACAATGAGCAGTTCTTC. As protein: CASSSTSGSYNEQFF.

In this sample, this clone turned up once. This rearrangement joins TRBV2 to TRBJ1-2; 10 bases match TRBD1. This CDR3 has 12 residues. V gave up 4 bases and J gave up 11 bases; unmatched junction bases: 4. The germline V gene has CDR1 SNHLY and CDR2 FYNNEI. The CDR3: CASSGTGGGYTF. Written as DNA, the CDR3 is TGTGCCAGCAGTGGGACAGGGGGAGGTTACACCTTC.

This clone showed up just once. The V gene is TRBV6-6, the J gene TRBJ2-1; 9 positions match TRBD1. This CDR3 region has 16 residues. From germline, CDR1 is MNHNY and CDR2 SVGAGI (reference sequence). After removal of 0 bases from V and 9 bases from J, the junction contained 9 bases not matched to a gene. Here the CDR3 DNA reads TGTGCCAGCAGTTACTCTGGACAGGGGTTTGAGGGTGAGCAGTTCTTC. It yields the protein CASSYSGQGFEGEQFF.

This clone was picked up a small number of times. This chain links TRBV28 with TRBJ1-3; D unresolved. Trimming removed 6 bases from V and 8 bases from J, with 14 bases in between. The CDR3 sequence is 13 residues long. The germline gives CDR1 MDHEN, CDR2 SYDVKM. The CDR3 DNA is TGTGCCAGCAGAACCACTGGGAGGGACACCATATATTTT. This codes for CASRTTGRDTIYF.

The chain is built from TRBV7-9 and TRBJ1-3; no clear D. This CDR3 has 14 amino acids. The germline V gene has CDR1 SEHNR and CDR2 FQNEAQ (reference sequence). Trimming removed 5 bases at V and 2 bases at J, with 10 bases between. Written as DNA, the CDR3 is TGTGCCAGCAGCCCCCGGCAGGCTGGAAACACCATATATTTT. Protein: CASSPRQAGNTIYF.

The chain has TRBV18 and TRBJ1-2; a possible D gene is TRBD1 (6 bases). Germline CDR1 and CDR2: KGHSH and LQKENI. V lost 6 bases and J 0 bases, leaving 11 bases between the germline ends. The CDR3 consists of 14 residues. CDR3 nucleotide sequence: TGTGCCAGCTCCGCCCAGGGGTCTAACTATGGCTACACCTTC. Its translation is CASSAQGSNYGYTF.

CDR3 coding DNA: TGTGCCAGCAGCTTAAGGAGGGTTGGGGTCTCTGGGGCCAACGTCCTGACTTTC. This sequence encodes CASSLRRVGVSGANVLTF. The V call is TRBV7-9, the J call TRBJ2-6, with a tentative D call TRBD2 (6 bases). Germline CDR1 is SEHNR and CDR2 is FQNEAQ (reference sequence). The CDR3 has 18 amino acids. V lost 2 bases to trimming and J lost 0 bases, with 14 bases between them.

The V and J genes are TRBV5-1 and TRBJ2-3; unclear D gene. Germline-derived CDR1 and CDR2 are SGHRS and YFSETQ. The V gene lost 0 bases and the J gene lost 1 base, with 9 bases spanning the gap. The CDR3 is 15 residues long. The CDR3 spells CASSLALSGTDTQYF. CDR3 sequence (DNA): TGCGCCAGCAGCTTGGCACTAAGTGGCACAGATACGCAGTATTTT.

The V gene is TRBV18, the J gene TRBJ1-2, with unresolved D. CDR3 length: 13 amino acids. The V and J ends lost 6 bases and 5 bases respectively, with 13 bases between them. Germline-derived CDR1 and CDR2 are KGHSH and LQKENI. The CDR3 DNA reads as TGTGCCAGCTCTCCAGGTGGGGAGTATGGCTACACCTTC. Encoded protein: CASSPGGEYGYTF.